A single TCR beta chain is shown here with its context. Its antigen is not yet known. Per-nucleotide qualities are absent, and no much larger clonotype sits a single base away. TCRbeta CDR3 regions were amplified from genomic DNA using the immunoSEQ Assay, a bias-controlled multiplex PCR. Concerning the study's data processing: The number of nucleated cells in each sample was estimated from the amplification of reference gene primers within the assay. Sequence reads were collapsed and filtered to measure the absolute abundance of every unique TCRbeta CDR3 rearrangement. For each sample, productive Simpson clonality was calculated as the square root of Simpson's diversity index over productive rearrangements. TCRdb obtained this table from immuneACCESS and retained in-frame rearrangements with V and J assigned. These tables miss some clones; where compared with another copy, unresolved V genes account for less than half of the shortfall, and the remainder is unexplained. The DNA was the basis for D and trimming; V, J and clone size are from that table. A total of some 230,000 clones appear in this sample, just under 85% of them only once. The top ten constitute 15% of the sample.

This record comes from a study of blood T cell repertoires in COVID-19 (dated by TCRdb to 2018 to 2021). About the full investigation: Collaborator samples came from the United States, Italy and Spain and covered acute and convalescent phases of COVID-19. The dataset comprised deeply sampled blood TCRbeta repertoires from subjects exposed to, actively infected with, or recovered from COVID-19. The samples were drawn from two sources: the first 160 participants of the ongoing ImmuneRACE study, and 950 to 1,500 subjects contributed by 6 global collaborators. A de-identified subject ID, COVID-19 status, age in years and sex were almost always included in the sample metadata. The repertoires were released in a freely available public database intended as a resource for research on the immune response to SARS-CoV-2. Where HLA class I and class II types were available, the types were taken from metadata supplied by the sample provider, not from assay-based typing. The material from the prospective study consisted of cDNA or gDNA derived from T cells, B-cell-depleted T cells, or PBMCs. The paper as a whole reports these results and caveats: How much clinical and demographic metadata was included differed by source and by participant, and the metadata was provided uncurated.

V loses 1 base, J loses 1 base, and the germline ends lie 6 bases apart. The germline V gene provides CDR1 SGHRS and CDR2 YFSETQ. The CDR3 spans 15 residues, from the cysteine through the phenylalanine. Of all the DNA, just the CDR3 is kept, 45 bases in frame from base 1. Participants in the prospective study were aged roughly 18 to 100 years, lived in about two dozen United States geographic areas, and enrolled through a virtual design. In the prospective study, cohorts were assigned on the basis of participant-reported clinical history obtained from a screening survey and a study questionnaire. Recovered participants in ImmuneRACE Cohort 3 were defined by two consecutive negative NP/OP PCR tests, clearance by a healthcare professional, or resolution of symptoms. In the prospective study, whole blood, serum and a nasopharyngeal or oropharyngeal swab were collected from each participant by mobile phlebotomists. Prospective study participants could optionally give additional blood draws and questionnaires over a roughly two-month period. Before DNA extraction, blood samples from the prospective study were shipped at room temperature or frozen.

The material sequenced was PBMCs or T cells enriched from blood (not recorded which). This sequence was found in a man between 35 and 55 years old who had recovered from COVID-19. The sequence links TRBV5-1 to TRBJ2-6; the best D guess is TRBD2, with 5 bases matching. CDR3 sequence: CASSLSGSGANVLTF. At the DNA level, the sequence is TGCGCCAGCAGCTTGTCGGGGTCTGGGGCCAACGTCCTGACTTTC.